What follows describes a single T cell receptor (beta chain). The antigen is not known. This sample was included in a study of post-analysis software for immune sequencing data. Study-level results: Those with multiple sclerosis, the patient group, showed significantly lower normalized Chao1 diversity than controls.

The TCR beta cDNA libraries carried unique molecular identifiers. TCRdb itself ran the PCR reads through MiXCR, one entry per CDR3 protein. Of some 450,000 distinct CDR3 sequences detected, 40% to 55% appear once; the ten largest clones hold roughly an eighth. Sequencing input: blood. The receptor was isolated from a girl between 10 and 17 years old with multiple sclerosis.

CDR3 sequence reads: CASRRAGTDSYEQYF. The CDR3 DNA reads TGTGCCAGCAGGCGAGCCGGGACTGACTCCTACGAGCAGTACTTC. V is TRBV28 and J is TRBJ2-4, with D possibly TRBD2 on 6 matching bases. The DNA end favors TRBJ2-7, so the J call may be wrong. This CDR3 spans 15 amino acids. CDR1 is MDHEN, CDR2 SYDVKM, per germline.